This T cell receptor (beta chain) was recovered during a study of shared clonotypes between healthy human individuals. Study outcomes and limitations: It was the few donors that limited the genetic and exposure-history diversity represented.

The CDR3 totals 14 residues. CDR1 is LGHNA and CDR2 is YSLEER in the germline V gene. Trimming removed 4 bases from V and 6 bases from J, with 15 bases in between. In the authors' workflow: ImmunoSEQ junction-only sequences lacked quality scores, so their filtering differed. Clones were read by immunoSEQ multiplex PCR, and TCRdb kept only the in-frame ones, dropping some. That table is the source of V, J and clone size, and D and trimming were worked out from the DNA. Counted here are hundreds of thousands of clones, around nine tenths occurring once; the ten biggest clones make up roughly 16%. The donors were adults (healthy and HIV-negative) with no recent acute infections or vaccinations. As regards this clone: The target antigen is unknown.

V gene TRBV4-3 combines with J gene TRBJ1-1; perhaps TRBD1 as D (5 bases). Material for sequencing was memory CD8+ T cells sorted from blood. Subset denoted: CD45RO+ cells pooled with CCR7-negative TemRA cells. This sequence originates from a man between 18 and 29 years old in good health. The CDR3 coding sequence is TGCGCCAGCAGCCCAGGTGAGGGGTGGGCTGAAGCTTTCTTT. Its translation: CASSPGEGWAEAFF.